This T cell receptor beta chain was documented in a study of cytomegalovirus exposure and HLA in healthy donors (dated by TCRdb to the late 2010s). With regard to the full study: According to an earlier analysis of 450 to 650 of the donors, about 179 million T cells yielded approximately 120 million unique TCR beta sequences and 276 Gb of sequence data. An early release that covered around 590 HLA-typed donors contained about 300 gigabases of sequencing data and about 84 million unique TCR sequences. Of the roughly 400 genotyped donors, 75% to 85% were placed in the genetic ancestry cluster associated with self-reported Caucasian donors. The aim of the study was to test whether cataloging public T cell receptors could identify signatures of past pathogen exposure. The study profiled the T cell repertoires of 550 to 700 subjects by immunosequencing and related them to cytomegalovirus serostatus. Along with the approximately 650-subject first cohort, a separate validation cohort of over a hundred different subjects was used. To predict cytomegalovirus infection status, the study combined high-throughput TCR immunosequencing, statistical association of individual TCRs with disease status, and machine learning. To study patterns of TCR occurrence, a later analysis re-analyzed previously published TCR beta repertoires from around 700 donors and added high-resolution HLA genotyping. Rather than drawing on any new phenotypic data, the later analysis identified candidate immune exposures from TCR beta sequences and the way those sequences occurred across donors. An earlier analysis of 587 of the donors used high-throughput TCR beta sequencing to judge whether each TCR beta V gene segment behaved as functional or pseudogenic. Alongside the repertoire data, information on donor age, sex, ethnicity and CMV serostatus was compiled. A later genetic analysis took genome-wide SNP genotypes for about 55% of the roughly 700 donors and used that subset as a discovery cohort. Every discovery cohort repertoire had been produced on one sequencing platform. HLA typing included class I and class II loci at four-digit resolution. The number of typed donors differed by locus: roughly 620-640 for A, B, C, DRB1 and DQB1; 500 to 550 for DQA1; about 600 for DPA1; and roughly 490 for DPB1. Because of strong linkage in the cohort, five DR-DQ haplotypes were treated as single units for association and clustering. Among some 400 genotyped donors of the cohort, an average of roughly 230,000 unique TCR beta nucleotide sequences was sequenced per donor, of which about 19% were non-productive. The study at large found these results: A further reported finding was that TCR beta sequences accurately predicted the HLA-A and HLA-B alleles for most subjects in the first cohort. In a later analysis, the rate of TCR association differed among HLA loci, with DRB1 alleles having the most associated TCRs and HLA-C alleles having the fewest. The earlier analysis of some 540 of the donors excluded some 15 rarely observed V segments, including chromosome 9 orphons, because counts were too low. In a later analysis, several top co-occurrence clusters were reported to appear linked to parvovirus B19, influenza, CMV and Epstein-Barr virus. Most TCR sequences were seen in very few donors, while some public TCRs were found in many individuals. A cluster of highly shared sequence variants was judged likely to represent a technical artifact of the sequencing pipeline. A total of about 150 TCR beta chains were listed by the study as associated with cytomegalovirus. According to the authors, the approach could potentially be generalized to other disease states and immunological phenotypes. Correlated functional status among segregating V segments might be attributable to linkage disequilibrium, but an unknown experimental factor could not be ruled out. A later analysis associated 16,951 TCR beta sequences with specific HLA alleles at a false discovery rate of 0.05. Broadly in line with IMGT annotations, most TCR beta V segments showed up in productive rearrangements about 87% or about 30% of the time in an earlier analysis of roughly 590 of the donors. For the cohort, immune exposure information was limited to CMV serostatus. Strong co-occurrence of HLA alleles, especially DR and DQ, made assigning TCR associations to individual alleles difficult. In a later analysis, HLA-associated TCR beta chains were found to be more clonally expanded and to have lower generation probabilities than equally common non-associated chains. A later analysis found that most CMV-associated TCR beta chains appeared HLA-restricted, with HLA associations seemingly driven largely by CMV exposure. In a later genetic analysis, fewer N-insertions in productive TCRs were reported among donors in an Asian-associated ancestry cluster than the approximately 710-donor mean. The cohort was sequenced for TCR beta chains only, and without alpha or paired-chain data the features that could be detected were limited. The 87-base-pair reads could not distinguish some IMGT-functional V segments, including TRBV6-2 and TRBV6-3, so those segments were excluded. In both the original and validation cohorts, the classifier was reported to diagnose cytomegalovirus status with high specificity and sensitivity. A later genetic analysis associated a missense DCLRE1C variant with V-gene and J-gene trimming of TCR beta chains, and an independent cohort replicated the association. Sequencing depth was assumed to be roughly uniform across donors in the presence/absence analyses, though that assumption may not hold. HLA typing was unavailable for some donors at each locus, so association tests used only the typed subset. In vitro tests confirmed that a few of the cytomegalovirus-associated TCR beta chains recognize cytomegalovirus antigens.

Comment on this clone: It lacks a known antigen. No much larger clone exists at a distance of one base, and base qualities are not known.

In total, about 650 healthy bone marrow donors made up the cohort. Cohort members were all nominally healthy when sampled, although unrecorded immune exposures were likely present. The donor tested CMV seronegative and was one of the 352 seronegative cohort members. Each donor provided a peripheral blood sample, and peripheral blood mononuclear cells were used for TCR beta sequencing. Genomic DNA was extracted from the blood cell samples with the Qiagen DNeasy Blood Extraction Kit. From cysteine to phenylalanine, the CDR3 is 14 amino acids long. The CDR3 DNA has 42 bases and is translated from base 1. The CDR1 and CDR2 encoded by the germline V gene (reference sequence) are GTSNPN and SVGIG. Relative to germline, V is 4 bases shorter and J is 10 bases shorter, with 17 bases between their ends. The library was made by the immunoSEQ multiplex PCR assay. For the multiplex PCR, a mixture combining 60 forward primers for TCR Vbeta segments and 13 reverse primers for TCR Jbeta segments was used. The CDR3 region of rearranged TCR beta genes was amplified from genomic DNA by a multiplex PCR assay. Amplified TCR beta libraries were sequenced as 87-base-pair reads on the Illumina HiSeq System. As for the original processing: In a later analysis, some 80 million unique TCR beta chains were counted across the 500 to 700 repertoires, and approximately 9.9 million of these chains were shared by at least two donors. Raw reads were error-corrected and collapsed into unique sequences by a nearest-neighbor algorithm in which closely related sequences were merged to remove PCR and sequencing errors. Alignment of CDR3 sequences to IMGT reference sequences was used to assign V, D and J gene segments. Each retained sequence needed at least a six-nucleotide match to both a V gene segment and a J gene segment. Rearrangements were classified as productive when the CDR3 lacked stop codons and remained in frame with V and J, and all other rearrangements were classified as non-productive. Following IMGT convention, CDR3 was defined as the stretch from the second conserved V-encoded cysteine up to the conserved J-encoded phenylalanine. Sequences without an unambiguous match to a single V gene segment were excluded from the earlier analysis of approximately 600 of the donors. An earlier analysis of a few hundred of the donors called V segments functional above 56.7% productive rearrangements and segregating when the between-donor standard deviation exceeded 5%. To diagnose cytomegalovirus status from the catalog of TCR beta chain sequences, a statistical classification framework was built. V and J gene assignment, in a later analysis, came from comparing TCR nucleotide sequences with IMGT/GENE-DB human TR gene sequences. The TCRdist pipeline was used in a later analysis to assign CDR3 sequences and most-parsimonious VDJ recombination scenarios. In a later analysis, each TCR beta chain was defined by its CDR3 amino acid sequence together with its V-gene family, and reads lacking a unique V-gene family were excluded. A later analysis removed roughly 590 highly shared, low-generation-probability nucleotide sequences to deal with suspected cross-contamination and a sequencing artifact. For each public chain, a later analysis derived a clonal expansion index from normalized ranks of inferred template counts within each repertoire. In a later analysis, generation probabilities were computed using a VDJ recombination model fitted to out-of-frame rearrangements, and the results were checked against IGoR. In a later analysis, hypergeometric tests were used to score TCR-TCR, TCR-HLA and TCR-CMV co-occurrence, with a repertoire-size bias correction applied to TCR pairs. To estimate false discovery rates, a later analysis permuted the HLA or CMV assignments 20 times. A later analysis grouped co-occurring TCRs with DBSCAN, adding TCRdist sequence similarity when clustering within HLA-allele-positive subsets. Co-occurrence clustering excluded repertoires with fewer than 30,000 or more than 120,000 public chains, plus five with anomalous nucleotide sharing. TCRdb took this table from immuneACCESS and kept in-frame rearrangements with V and J called. Such tables lack part of the clones; where checked against another copy, unresolved V genes explain under half of the gap, and the rest is unexplained. The V and J calls and clone size are taken from that table; D and trimming were inferred from the DNA. For this sample there are about 35,000 clones; less than 85% appear just once. The ten largest clones capture 5% to 6.5% of the sample.

This receptor chain uses TRBV30 and TRBJ1-6, and TRBD1 may be the D gene, going by 5 matching bases. Sequencing input: PBMCs. The source is a male donor in good health and CMV-seronegative. The nucleotide sequence reads TGTGCCTGGACCACGGGGCTGGCGGGATCACCCCTCCACTTT. This gives the protein CAWTTGLAGSPLHF.